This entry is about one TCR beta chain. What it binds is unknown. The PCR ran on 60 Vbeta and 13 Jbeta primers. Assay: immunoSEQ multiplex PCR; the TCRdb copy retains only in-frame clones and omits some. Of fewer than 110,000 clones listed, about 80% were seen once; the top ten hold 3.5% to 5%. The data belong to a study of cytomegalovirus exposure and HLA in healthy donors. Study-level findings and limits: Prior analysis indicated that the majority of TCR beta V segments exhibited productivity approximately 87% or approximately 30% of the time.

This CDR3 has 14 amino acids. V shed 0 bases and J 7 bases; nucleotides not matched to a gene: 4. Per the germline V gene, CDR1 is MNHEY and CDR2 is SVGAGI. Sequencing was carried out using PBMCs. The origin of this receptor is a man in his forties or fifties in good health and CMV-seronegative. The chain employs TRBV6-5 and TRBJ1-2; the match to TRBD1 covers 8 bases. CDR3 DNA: TGTGCCAGCAGTTACTCGACAGGGGAACGTGGCTACACCTTC. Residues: CASSYSTGERGYTF.